Given below is one TCR beta chain in context. This specimen belongs to a study of blood T cell repertoires in COVID-19. Clones were read by immunoSEQ multiplex PCR, and TCRdb kept only the in-frame ones, dropping some. The sample has roughly 230,000 clones, roughly 80% seen once. CDR3 length: 17 residues. Trimming pared 4 bases from V and 6 bases from J, leaving 23 bases between. CDR1 is SGDLS and CDR2 is YYNGEE in the germline V gene. The genes are TRBV9 and TRBJ1-3; maybe TRBD1 (6 bases). The sequencing sample was made of PBMCs or T cells enriched from blood (not recorded which). This TCR was recovered from a man aged 50 to 59 who had recovered from COVID-19. The CDR3 reads CASSFADRSHQANTIYF. CDR3 bases: TGTGCCAGCAGCTTCGCCGACAGGAGTCATCAAGCAAACACCATATATTTT.